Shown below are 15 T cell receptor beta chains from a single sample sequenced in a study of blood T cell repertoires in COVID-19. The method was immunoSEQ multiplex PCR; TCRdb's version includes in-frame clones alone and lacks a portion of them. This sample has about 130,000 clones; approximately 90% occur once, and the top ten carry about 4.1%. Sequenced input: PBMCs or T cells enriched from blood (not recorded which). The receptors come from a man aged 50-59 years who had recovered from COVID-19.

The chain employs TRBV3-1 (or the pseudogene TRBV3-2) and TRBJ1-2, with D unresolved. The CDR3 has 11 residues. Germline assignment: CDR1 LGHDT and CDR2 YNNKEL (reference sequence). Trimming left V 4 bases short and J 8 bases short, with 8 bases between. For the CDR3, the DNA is TGTGCCAGCAGCCTCGTCGGGGGCTACACCTTC. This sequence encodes CASSLVGGYTF.

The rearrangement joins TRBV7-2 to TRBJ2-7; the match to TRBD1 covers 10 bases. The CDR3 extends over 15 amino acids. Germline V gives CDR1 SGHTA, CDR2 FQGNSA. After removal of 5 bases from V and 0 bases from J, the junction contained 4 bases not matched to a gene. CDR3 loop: CASSPGTGVSYEQYF. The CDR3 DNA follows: TGTGCCAGCAGCCCGGGGACAGGGGTCTCCTACGAGCAGTACTTC.

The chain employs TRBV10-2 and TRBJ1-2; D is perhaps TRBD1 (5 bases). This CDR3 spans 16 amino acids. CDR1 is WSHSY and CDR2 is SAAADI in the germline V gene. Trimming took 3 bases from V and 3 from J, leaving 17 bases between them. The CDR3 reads CASSETQGIFDYGYTF. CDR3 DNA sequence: TGCGCCAGCAGTGAAACTCAGGGAATCTTTGACTATGGCTACACCTTC.

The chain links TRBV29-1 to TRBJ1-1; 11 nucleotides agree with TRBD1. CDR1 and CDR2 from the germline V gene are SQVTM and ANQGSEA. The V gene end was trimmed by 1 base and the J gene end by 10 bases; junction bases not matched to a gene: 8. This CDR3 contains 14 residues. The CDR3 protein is CSVEAAGQGGRAFF. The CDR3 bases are TGCAGCGTTGAAGCGGCGGGACAGGGGGGAAGAGCTTTCTTT.

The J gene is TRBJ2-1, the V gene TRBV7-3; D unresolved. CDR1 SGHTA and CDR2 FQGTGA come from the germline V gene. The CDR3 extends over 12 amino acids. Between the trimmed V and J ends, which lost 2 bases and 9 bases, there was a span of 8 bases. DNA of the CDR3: TGTGCCAGCAGCTTAGCGTCCGGTGAGCAGTTCTTC. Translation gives CASSLASGEQFF.

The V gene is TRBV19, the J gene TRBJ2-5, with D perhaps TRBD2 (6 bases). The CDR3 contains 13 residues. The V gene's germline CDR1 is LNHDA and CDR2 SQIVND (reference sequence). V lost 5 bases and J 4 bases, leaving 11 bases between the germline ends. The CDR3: CASSEGGLETQYF. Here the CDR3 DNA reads TGTGCCAGTAGTGAAGGAGGGTTAGAGACCCAGTACTTC.

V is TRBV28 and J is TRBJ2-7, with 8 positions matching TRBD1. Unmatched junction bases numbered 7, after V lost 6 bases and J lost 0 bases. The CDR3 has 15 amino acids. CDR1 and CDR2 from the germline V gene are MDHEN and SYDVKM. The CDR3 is CASRSGQGLSYEQYF. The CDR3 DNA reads TGTGCCAGCAGGAGCGGACAGGGCCTCTCCTACGAGCAGTACTTC.

The CDR3 here is CASSVQTNTGELFF. CDR3 bases: TGTGCCAGCAGCGTACAAACGAACACCGGGGAGCTGTTTTTT. This chain links TRBV9 with TRBJ2-2; D not certain. Germline V lookup: CDR1 SGDLS, CDR2 YYNGEE. The V end was cut by 1 base, the J end by 0 bases, with 4 bases between. The length of the CDR3 is 14 residues.

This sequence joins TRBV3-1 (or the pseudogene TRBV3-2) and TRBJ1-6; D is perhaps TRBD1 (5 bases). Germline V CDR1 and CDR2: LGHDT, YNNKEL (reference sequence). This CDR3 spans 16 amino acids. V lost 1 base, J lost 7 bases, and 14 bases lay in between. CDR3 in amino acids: CASSQVEGALNSPLHF. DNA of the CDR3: TGTGCCAGCAGCCAAGTCGAAGGGGCTCTGAATTCACCCCTCCACTTT.

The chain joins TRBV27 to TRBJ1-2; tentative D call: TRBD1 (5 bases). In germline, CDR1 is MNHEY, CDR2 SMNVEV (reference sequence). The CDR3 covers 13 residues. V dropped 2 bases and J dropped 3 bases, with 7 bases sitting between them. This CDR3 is CASSLQGDYGYTF. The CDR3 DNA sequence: TGTGCCAGCAGTTTACAAGGGGACTATGGCTACACCTTC.

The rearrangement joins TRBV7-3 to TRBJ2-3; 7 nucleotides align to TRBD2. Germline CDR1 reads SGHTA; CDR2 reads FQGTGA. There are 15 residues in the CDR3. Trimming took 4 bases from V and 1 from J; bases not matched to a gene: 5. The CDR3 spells CASSSRGDRTDTQYF. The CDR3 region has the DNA TGTGCCAGCAGCTCTCGGGGGGATCGCACAGATACGCAGTATTTT. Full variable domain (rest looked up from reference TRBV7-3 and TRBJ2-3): GAGVSQTPSNKVTEKGKYVELRCDPISGHTALYWYRQSLGQGPEFLIYFQGTGAADDSGLPNDRFFAVRPEGSVSTLKIQRTERGDSAVYLCASSSRGDRTDTQYFGPGTRLTVL.

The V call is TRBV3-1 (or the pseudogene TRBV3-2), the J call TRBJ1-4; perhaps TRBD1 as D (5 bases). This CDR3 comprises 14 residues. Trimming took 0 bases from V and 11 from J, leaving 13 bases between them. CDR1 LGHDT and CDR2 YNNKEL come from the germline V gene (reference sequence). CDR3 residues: CASSQEPGGEKLFF. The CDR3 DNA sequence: TGTGCCAGCAGCCAAGAGCCGGGGGGGGAGAAACTGTTTTTT.

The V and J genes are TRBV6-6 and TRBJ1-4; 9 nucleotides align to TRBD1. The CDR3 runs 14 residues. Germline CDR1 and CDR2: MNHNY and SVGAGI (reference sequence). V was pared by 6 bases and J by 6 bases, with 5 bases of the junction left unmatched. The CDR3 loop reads CASRYRGPDEKLFF. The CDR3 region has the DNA TGTGCCAGCAGGTACAGGGGGCCGGATGAAAAACTGTTTTTT.

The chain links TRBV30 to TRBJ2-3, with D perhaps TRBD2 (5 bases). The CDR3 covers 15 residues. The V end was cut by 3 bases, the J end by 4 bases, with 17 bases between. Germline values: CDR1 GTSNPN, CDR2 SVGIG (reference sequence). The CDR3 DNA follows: TGTGCCTGGAGCGCGGAGGCGATGGGTCCAGATACGCAGTATTTT. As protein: CAWSAEAMGPDTQYF.

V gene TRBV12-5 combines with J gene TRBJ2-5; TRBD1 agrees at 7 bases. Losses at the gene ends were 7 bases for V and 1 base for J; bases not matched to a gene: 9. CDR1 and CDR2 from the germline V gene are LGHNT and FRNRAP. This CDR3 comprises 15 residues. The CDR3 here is CASDSGTVFQETQYF. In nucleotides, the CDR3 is TGTGCTAGTGACAGTGGGACAGTCTTCCAAGAGACCCAGTACTTC.